This entry features one T cell receptor beta chain sequence. This sample was included in a study of blood T cell repertoires in COVID-19. Profiled with immunoSEQ multiplex PCR; TCRdb holds only in-frame clones, not every one. The sample has 250,000 to 300,000 clones; approximately 83% are singletons. The CDR3 contains 14 residues. Germline V gene sequence: CDR1 SGHRS, CDR2 YFSETQ. V dropped 2 bases and J dropped 5 bases, with 14 bases sitting between them. The sequence came from a man over 45 who had recovered from COVID-19. This chain joins TRBV5-1 and TRBJ2-7; TRBD1 is a possible D gene (5 bases). Sequencing was performed on PBMCs or T cells enriched from blood (not recorded which). CDR3 sequence: CASSFSQGSHEQYF. CDR3 DNA: TGCGCCAGCAGCTTCTCCCAGGGATCCCACGAGCAGTACTTC. Looking up the rest from reference TRBV5-1 and TRBJ2-7 gives the full variable domain: KAGVTQTPRYLIKTRGQQVTLSCSPISGHRSVSWYQQTPGQGLQFLFEYFSETQRNKGNFPGRFSGRQFSNSRSEMNVSTLELGDSALYLCASSFSQGSHEQYFGPGTRLTVT.